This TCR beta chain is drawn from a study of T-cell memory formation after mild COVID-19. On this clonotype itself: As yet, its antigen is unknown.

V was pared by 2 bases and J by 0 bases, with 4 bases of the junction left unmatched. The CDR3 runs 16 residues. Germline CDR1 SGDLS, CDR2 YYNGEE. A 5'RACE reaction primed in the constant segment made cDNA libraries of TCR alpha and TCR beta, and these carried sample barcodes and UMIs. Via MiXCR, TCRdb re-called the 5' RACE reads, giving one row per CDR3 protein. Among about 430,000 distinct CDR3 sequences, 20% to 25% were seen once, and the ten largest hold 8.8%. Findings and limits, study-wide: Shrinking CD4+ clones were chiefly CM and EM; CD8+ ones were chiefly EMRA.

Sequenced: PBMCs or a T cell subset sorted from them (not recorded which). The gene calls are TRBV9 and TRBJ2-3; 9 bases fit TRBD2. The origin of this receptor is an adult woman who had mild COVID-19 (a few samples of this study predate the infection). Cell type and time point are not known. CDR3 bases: TGTGCCAGCAGCGTCAGGACTAGCGAGAGCACAGATACGCAGTATTTT. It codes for CASSVRTSESTDTQYF.